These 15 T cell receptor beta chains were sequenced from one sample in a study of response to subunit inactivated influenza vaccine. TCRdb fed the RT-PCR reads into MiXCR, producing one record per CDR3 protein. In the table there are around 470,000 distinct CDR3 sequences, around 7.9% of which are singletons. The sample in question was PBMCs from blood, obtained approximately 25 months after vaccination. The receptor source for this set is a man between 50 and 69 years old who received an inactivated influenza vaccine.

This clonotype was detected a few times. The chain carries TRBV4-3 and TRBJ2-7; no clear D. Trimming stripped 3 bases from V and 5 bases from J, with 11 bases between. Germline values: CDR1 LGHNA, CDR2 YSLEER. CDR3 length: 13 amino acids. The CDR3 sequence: CASSHRLVDEQYF. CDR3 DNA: TGCGCCAGCAGCCACCGATTGGTAGACGAGCAGTACTTC.

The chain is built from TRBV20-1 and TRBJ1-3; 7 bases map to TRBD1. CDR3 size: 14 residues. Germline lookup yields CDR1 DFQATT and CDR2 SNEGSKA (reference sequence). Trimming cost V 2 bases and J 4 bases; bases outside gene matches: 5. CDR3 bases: TGCAGTGCTAGACGACAGGGAGGAGGAAACACCATATATTTT. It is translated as CSARRQGGGNTIYF.

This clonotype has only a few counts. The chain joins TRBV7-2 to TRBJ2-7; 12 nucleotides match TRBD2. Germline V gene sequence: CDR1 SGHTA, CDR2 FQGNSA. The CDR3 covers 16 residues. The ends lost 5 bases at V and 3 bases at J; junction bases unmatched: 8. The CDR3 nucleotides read TGTGCCAGCAGCCGATCGACTAGCGGGGGAAGCTACGAGCAGTACTTC. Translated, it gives CASSRSTSGGSYEQYF.

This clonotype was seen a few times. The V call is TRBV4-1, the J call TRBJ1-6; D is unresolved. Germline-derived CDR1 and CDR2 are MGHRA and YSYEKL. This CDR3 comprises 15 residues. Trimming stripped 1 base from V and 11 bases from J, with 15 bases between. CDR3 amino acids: CASSQGTMGLTPLHF. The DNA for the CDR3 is TGCGCCAGCAGCCAAGGCACCATGGGGTTGACACCCCTCCACTTT.

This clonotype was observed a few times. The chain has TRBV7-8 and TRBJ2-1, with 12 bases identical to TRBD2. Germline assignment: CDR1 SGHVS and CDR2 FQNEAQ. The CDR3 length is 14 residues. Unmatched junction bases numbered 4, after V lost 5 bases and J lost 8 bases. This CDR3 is CASSILAGGHEQFF. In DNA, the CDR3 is TGTGCCAGCAGCATCCTAGCGGGGGGGCATGAGCAGTTCTTC.

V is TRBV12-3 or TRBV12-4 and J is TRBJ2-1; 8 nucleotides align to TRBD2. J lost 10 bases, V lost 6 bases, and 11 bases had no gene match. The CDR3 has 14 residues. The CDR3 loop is CASRIAGLYAEQFF. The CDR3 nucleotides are TGTGCCAGCAGGATAGCGGGACTATATGCCGAGCAGTTCTTC.

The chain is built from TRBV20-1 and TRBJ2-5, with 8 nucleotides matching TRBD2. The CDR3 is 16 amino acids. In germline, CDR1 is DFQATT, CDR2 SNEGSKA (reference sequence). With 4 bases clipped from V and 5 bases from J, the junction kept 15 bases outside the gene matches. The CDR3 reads CSANHPLAGREETQYF. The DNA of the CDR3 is TGCAGTGCTAACCACCCTTTAGCGGGGAGGGAGGAGACCCAGTACTTC.

CDR3 sequence: CATSDNRGTEAFF. DNA for the CDR3: TGTGCCACCAGTGATAACAGGGGGACTGAAGCTTTCTTT. The genes are TRBV24-1 and TRBJ1-1; 8 bases line up with TRBD1. With V trimmed by 3 bases and J by 5 bases, 1 base remained unmatched. The germline V gene encodes CDR1 KGHDR and CDR2 SFDVKD. This CDR3 has 13 amino acids.

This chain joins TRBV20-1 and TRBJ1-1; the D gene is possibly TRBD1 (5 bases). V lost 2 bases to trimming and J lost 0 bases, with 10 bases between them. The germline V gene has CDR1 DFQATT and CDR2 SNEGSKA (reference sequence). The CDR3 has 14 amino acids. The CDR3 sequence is CSARRGYMNTEAFF. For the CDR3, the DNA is TGCAGTGCTAGACGGGGGTACATGAACACTGAAGCTTTCTTT.

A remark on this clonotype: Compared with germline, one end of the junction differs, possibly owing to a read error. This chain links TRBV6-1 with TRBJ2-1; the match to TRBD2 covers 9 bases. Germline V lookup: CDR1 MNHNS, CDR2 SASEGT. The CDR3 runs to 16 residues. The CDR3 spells CASSNPSGTSYNKQFF. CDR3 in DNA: TGTGCCAGCAGCAATCCTAGCGGGACCTCCTACAATAAGCAGTTCTTC.

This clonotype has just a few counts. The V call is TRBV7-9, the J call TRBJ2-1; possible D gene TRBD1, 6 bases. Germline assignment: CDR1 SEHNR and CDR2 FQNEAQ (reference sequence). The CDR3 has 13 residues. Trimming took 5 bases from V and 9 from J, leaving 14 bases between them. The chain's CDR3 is CASSHLPGVEQFF. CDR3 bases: TGTGCCAGCAGCCACCTCCCAGGGGTTGAGCAGTTCTTC.

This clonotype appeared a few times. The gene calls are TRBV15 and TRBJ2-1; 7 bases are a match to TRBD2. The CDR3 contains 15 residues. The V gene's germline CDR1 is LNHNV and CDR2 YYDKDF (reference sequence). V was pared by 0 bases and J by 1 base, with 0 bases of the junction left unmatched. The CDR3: CATSRELASYNEQFF. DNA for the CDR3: TGTGCCACCAGCAGAGAACTAGCGTCCTACAATGAGCAGTTCTTC.

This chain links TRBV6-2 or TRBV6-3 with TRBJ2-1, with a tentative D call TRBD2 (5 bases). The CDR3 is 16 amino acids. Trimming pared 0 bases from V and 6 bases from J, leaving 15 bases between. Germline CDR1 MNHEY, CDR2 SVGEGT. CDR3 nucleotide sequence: TGTGCCAGCAGTTACTCGGGCGGGTACCGTTTCAATGAGCAGTTCTTC. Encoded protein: CASSYSGGYRFNEQFF.

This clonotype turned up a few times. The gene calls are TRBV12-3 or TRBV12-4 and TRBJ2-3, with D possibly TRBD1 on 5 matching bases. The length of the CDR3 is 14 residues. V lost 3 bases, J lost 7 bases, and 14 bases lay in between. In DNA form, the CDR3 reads TGTGCCAGCAGTTTCTTGGGGCCTCTCTATACGCAGTATTTT. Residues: CASSFLGPLYTQYF.

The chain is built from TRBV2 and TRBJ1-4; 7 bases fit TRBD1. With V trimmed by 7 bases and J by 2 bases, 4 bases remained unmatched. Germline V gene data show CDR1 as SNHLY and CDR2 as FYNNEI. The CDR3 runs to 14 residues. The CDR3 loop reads CASTLGQTNEKLFF. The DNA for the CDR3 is TGTGCCAGCACCCTGGGACAGACTAATGAAAAACTGTTTTTT.